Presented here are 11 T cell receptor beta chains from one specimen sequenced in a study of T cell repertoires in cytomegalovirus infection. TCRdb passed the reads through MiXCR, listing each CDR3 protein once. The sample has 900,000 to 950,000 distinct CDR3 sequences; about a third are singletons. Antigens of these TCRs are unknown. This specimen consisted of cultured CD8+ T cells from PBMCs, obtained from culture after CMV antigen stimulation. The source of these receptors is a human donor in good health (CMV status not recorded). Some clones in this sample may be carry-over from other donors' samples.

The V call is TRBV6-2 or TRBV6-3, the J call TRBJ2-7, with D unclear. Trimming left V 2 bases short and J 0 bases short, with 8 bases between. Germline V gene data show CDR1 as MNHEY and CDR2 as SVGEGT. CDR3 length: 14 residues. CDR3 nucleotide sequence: TGTGCCAGCAGTTACGGGCATGTCTCCTACGAGCAGTACGTC. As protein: CASSYGHVSYEQYV.

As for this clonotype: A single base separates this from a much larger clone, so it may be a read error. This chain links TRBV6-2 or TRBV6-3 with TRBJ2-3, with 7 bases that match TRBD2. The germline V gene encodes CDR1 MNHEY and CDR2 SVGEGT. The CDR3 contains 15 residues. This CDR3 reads CVSSYVRGSTDTQYF. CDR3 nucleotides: TGTGTCAGCAGTTACGTGCGGGGGAGCACAGATACGCAGTATTTT.

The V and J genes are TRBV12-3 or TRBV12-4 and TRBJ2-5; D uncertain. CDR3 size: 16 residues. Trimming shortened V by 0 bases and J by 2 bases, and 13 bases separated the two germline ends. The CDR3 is CASSLAQVPPQETQYF. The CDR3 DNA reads TGTGCCAGCAGTTTAGCACAAGTCCCGCCTCAAGAGACCCAGTACTTC.

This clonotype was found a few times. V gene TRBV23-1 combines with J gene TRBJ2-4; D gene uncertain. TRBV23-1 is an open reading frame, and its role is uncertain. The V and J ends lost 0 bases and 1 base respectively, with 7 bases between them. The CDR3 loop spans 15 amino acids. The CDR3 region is CASSQSWVAKNIQYF. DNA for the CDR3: TGCGCCAGCAGTCAATCGTGGGTGGCCAAAAACATTCAGTACTTC.

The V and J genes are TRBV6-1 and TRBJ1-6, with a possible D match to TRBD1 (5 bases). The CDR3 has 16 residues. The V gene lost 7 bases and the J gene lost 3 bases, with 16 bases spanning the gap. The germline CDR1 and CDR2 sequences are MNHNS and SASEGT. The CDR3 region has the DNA TGTGCCAGCAATGTCGACAGACGAGACTATAATTCACCCCTCCACTTT. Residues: CASNVDRRDYNSPLHF.

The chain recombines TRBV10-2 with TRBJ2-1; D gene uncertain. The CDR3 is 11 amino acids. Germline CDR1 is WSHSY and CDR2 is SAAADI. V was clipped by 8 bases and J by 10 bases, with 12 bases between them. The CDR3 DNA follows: TGCGCCAGCCTTTCCGGGTGGGAGCAGTTCTTC. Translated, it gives CASLSGWEQFF.

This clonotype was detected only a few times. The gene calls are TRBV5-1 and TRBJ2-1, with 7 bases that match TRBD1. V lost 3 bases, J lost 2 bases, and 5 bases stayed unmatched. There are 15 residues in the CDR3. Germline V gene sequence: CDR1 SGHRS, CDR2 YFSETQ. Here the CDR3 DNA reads TGCGCCAGCAGCTCAGACAGGGTGCCCTACAATGAGCAGTTCTTC. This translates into CASSSDRVPYNEQFF. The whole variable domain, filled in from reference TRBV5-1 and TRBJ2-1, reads KAGVTQTPRYLIKTRGQQVTLSCSPISGHRSVSWYQQTPGQGLQFLFEYFSETQRNKGNFPGRFSGRQFSNSRSEMNVSTLELGDSALYLCASSSDRVPYNEQFFGPGTRLTVL.

CDR3: CASSQEGLSTDTQYF. CDR3 sequence (DNA): TGCGCCAGCAGCCAAGAAGGCCTCAGCACAGATACGCAGTATTTT. This chain uses TRBV4-1 with TRBJ2-3, with D unresolved. This CDR3 is built from 15 residues. Trimming removed 0 bases from V and 0 bases from J, with 7 bases in between. Germline lookup yields CDR1 MGHRA and CDR2 YSYEKL.

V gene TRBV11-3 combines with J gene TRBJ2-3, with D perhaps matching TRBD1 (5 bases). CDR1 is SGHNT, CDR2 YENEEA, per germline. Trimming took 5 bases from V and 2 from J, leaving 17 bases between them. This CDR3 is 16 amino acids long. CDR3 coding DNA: TGTGCCAGCAGCGTCGAGCCCGACAGTAACACAGATACGCAGTATTTT. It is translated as CASSVEPDSNTDTQYF. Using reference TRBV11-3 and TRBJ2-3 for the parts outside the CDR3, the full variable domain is EAGVVQSPRYKIIEKKQPVAFWCNPISGHNTLYWYLQNLGQGPELLIRYENEEAVDDSQLPKDRFSAERLKGVDSTLKIQPAELGDSAVYLCASSVEPDSNTDTQYFGPGTRLTVL.

DNA for the CDR3: TGTGCTAGTGGTTTGGATATCGGGCTGAACTATGGCTACACCTTC. It specifies CASGLDIGLNYGYTF. This rearrangement joins TRBV12-5 to TRBJ1-2; no definite D call. The CDR3 extends over 15 amino acids. Germline V gene lookup returns CDR1 LGHNT and CDR2 FRNRAP. V was shortened by 1 base and J by 2 bases, with 11 bases between the two germline ends.

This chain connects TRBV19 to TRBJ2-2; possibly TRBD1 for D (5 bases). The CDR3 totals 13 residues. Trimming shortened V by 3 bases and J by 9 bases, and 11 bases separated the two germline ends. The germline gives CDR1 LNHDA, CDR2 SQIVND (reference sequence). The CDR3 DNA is TGTGCCAGTAGTATGACAGTCGAGCGGGAGCTGTTTTTT. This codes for CASSMTVERELFF.